This T cell receptor beta chain was obtained from a study of T cell repertoires in cytomegalovirus infection (dated by TCRdb to about 2019). Context from the whole study: Donor HLA type was relevant to the analysis, because carriage of CMV infection together with the matching HLA type was indicated by public TCR beta signatures.

Cut back by 7 bases and 4 bases, the V and J ends lie 8 bases apart. There are 11 amino acids in the CDR3, from cysteine to phenylalanine inclusive. CDR3 DNA only is kept here, 33 bases in frame from base 1. CDR1 and CDR2 were assigned from the germline V gene as SGHTA and FQGNSA. This clonotype was counted at least ten times. Its antigen target is currently unknown. No base quality information exists; no much larger clone differs at one position. Study-wide findings and limitations: The ex vivo response was dominated by HLA-C-restricted CMV-specific TCR beta clonotypes, which also provided the single most frequent clonotype in two of eight donors. In both this cohort and an independent cohort of approximately 350 donors, the cumulative frequency of public TCR beta family members distinguished carriers of CMV infection plus the relevant HLA type.

The run used an Illumina HiSeq 1500. TCRdb reanalyzed the raw reads on its own, using fastp at Q25 for trimming and MiXCR for clone calling, and kept in-frame beta chains. All rows with the same CDR3 protein become a single entry with the most common DNA and genes. For this sample there are around 230,000 distinct CDR3 sequences; approximately 6.7% appear just once. The ten largest clones capture about 6.5% of the sample. The sequence derives from a human donor in good health (CMV status not recorded). Some clones in this sample may be carry-over from other donors' samples. Rearrangement joined TRBV7-2 to TRBJ2-7; a confident D gene designation cannot be given. Sequenced material: PBMCs. CDR3 sequence: CASTLGYEQYF. The DNA sequence follows: TGTGCCAGCACCCTAGGGTACGAGCAGTACTTC.